This TCR beta chain was documented in a study of blood T cell repertoires in COVID-19 (dated by TCRdb to the early 2020s). About the full investigation: Samples covering the acute and convalescent phases of COVID-19 were provided by collaborators in the United States, Italy and Spain. The material from the prospective study consisted of cDNA or gDNA derived from T cells, B-cell-depleted T cells, or PBMCs. Deeply sampled blood TCRbeta repertoires from subjects exposed to, actively infected with, or recovered from COVID-19 were included in the dataset. The repertoires were released in a freely available public database meant as a resource for research on the immune response to SARS-CoV-2. The samples were drawn from the first 160 participants of the ongoing ImmuneRACE study and from 1,254 subjects provided by 6 global collaborators. Sample metadata almost always included a de-identified subject ID, COVID-19 status, age in years and sex. Where available, HLA class I and class II types were taken from metadata supplied by the sample provider and were not determined by assay-based typing. Beyond this particular receptor, the publication reports: How much clinical and demographic metadata was included differed by source and by participant, and the metadata was provided uncurated.

CDR1 and CDR2 are drawn from the germline V gene (reference sequence): SGHNT, YYREEE. The germline ends are 15 bases apart after V is trimmed by 0 bases and J by 3 bases. From cysteine to phenylalanine, the CDR3 is 16 amino acids long. Only the CDR3 DNA stays, 48 bases, in frame from base 1. The immunoSEQ Assay, a bias-controlled multiplex PCR, was used to amplify TCRbeta CDR3 regions from genomic DNA. From the authors' description of their analysis: The number of nucleated cells in each sample was estimated from the amplification of reference gene primers within the assay. To quantify the absolute abundance of each unique TCRbeta CDR3 rearrangement, sequence reads were collapsed and filtered. For each sample, productive Simpson clonality was calculated as the square root of Simpson's diversity index across productive rearrangements. TCRdb's version of the immuneACCESS table is confined to in-frame rearrangements and falls short of the full clone set. An unresolved V gene accounts for under half of the shortfall where checked; the remainder is of unknown origin. Clone size and V and J calls were adopted from that table, with D and trimming inferred from the DNA. This sample comprises fewer than 350,000 clones, around 90% of them detected only once. The ten top clones hold 3.9% of the sample.

One collaborating source in Seattle enrolled patients while the patients were actively infected and followed the patients over time throughout the course of disease. Each collaborating institution followed its own protocols to collect whole blood in K2EDTA tubes. Collaborator samples were shipped for TCRbeta analysis as frozen whole blood, isolated PBMCs, or DNA extracted from either sample type. In regard to this clone: It lacks a known antigen. No base-level quality is on record; no much larger clone is a single base apart.

The chain was built from TRBV5-4 and TRBJ1-2; D gene: possibly TRBD1, on 6 matching bases. This sequence was found in a woman aged 55 to 70 with COVID-19, enrolled during active disease. Material: peripheral blood. The encoded CDR3 is CASSLVGAAGDYGYTF. The DNA sequence is given as TGTGCCAGCAGCTTGGTGGGGGCGGCGGGGGACTATGGCTACACCTTC.